Below, 20 T cell receptor beta chains from the same sample are listed, as sequenced in a study of T cell changes during pregnancy in multiple sclerosis. Some clones are missing from TCRdb's copy, which holds only in-frame ones; the method was immunoSEQ multiplex PCR. The repertoire holds 45,000 to 60,000 clones, with around nine tenths as singletons. This specimen was peripheral blood, taken in the first trimester of pregnancy. The receptors here all came from a female donor with multiple sclerosis, enrolled in a pregnancy study.

J is TRBJ1-5 and V is TRBV2, with a possible D match to TRBD1 (6 bases). Germline CDR1 SNHLY, CDR2 FYNNEI. The CDR3 spans 16 residues. Trimming took 5 bases from V and 4 from J, leaving 18 bases between them. The CDR3 coding sequence is TGTGCCAGCAGTCCCCCCCGAACAGGGCGGAATCAGCCCCAGCATTTT. As protein: CASSPPRTGRNQPQHF.

V and J are TRBV4-3 and TRBJ1-2; D is uncertain. Germline V gives CDR1 LGHNA, CDR2 YSLEER. The CDR3 totals 17 residues. Trimming left V 0 bases short and J 1 base short, with 15 bases between. CDR3 protein: CASSQEHQEPINYGYTF. For the CDR3, the DNA is TGCGCCAGCAGCCAAGAACATCAGGAACCGATTAACTATGGCTACACCTTC.

This clone appeared once. J is TRBJ2-7 and V is TRBV19; 7 positions agree with TRBD1. The CDR3 is 14 amino acids. Germline values: CDR1 LNHDA, CDR2 SQIVND (reference sequence). The V and J ends lost 5 bases and 1 base, in that order; junction bases with no gene match: 5. The CDR3 bases are TGTGCCAGTAGTCGCGGACAGGAGTCCTACGAGCAGTACTTC. Its translation: CASSRGQESYEQYF.

The chain has TRBV11-2 and TRBJ2-6; 8 bases match TRBD1. Per germline, CDR1 SGHAT and CDR2 FQNNGV. V was pared by 2 bases and J by 2 bases, with 8 bases of the junction left unmatched. This CDR3 region has 18 residues. CDR3 bases: TGTGCCAGCAGCTTAAAGGGACAGGTCGTGGCTGGGGCCAACGTCCTGACTTTC. Translation gives CASSLKGQVVAGANVLTF.

The rearrangement uses TRBV7-2 and TRBJ2-7; possible D gene TRBD1, 5 bases. Germline V gene lookup returns CDR1 SGHTA and CDR2 FQGNSA. The CDR3 covers 15 residues. Trimming shortened V by 1 base and J by 0 bases, and 10 bases separated the two germline ends. The CDR3 sequence: CASSLGHQGSYEQYF. DNA for the CDR3: TGTGCCAGCAGCTTAGGACACCAGGGCTCCTACGAGCAGTACTTC.

The chain uses TRBV5-5 and TRBJ2-7, with TRBD1 matching over 10 bases. The CDR3 consists of 14 residues. The V gene end was trimmed by 4 bases and the J gene end by 3 bases; junction bases not matched to a gene: 4. Germline loops: CDR1 SGHKS, CDR2 YYEKEE (reference sequence). The CDR3 is CASSQTGGGYEQYF. DNA of the CDR3: TGTGCCAGCAGCCAGACAGGGGGCGGCTACGAGCAGTACTTC. The full variable domain, rest sourced from reference TRBV5-5 and TRBJ2-7, is DAGVTQSPTHLIKTRGQQVTLRCSPISGHKSVSWYQQVLGQGPQFIFQYYEKEERGRGNFPDRFSARQFPNYSSELNVNALLLGDSALYLCASSQTGGGYEQYFGPGTRLTVT.

V is TRBV10-3 and J is TRBJ1-5, with TRBD1 as a possible D gene (6 bases). CDR3 length: 16 amino acids. Germline CDR1 is ENHRY and CDR2 is SYGVKD. The germline V and J ends were trimmed by 0 bases and 6 bases, with 15 bases remaining between them. The DNA of the CDR3 is TGTGCCATCAGTGAGTCGAGGGCAGGGGAAGCTCAGCCCCAGCATTTT. It yields the protein CAISESRAGEAQPQHF.

This chain connects TRBV20-1 to TRBJ2-3; D possibly corresponds to TRBD1 (5 bases). The CDR3 has 11 residues. Germline CDR1 DFQATT, CDR2 SNEGSKA (reference sequence). This CDR3 is CSVDRTDTQYF. The CDR3 coding sequence is TGCAGCGTAGACAGAACAGATACGCAGTATTTT.

This clone was counted between two and nine times. CDR3 coding DNA: TGTGCCAGCAACGAAGAGGGGTGGGGGGTTGGAAACATTCAGTACTTC. Its translation is CASNEEGWGVGNIQYF. This chain uses TRBV2 with TRBJ2-4, with a possible D match to TRBD2 (6 bases). The CDR3 consists of 16 residues. With 7 bases removed from V and 6 bases from J, the gap between germline ends came to 22 bases. CDR1 SNHLY and CDR2 FYNNEI come from the germline V gene.

This chain joins TRBV7-9 and TRBJ1-1; maybe TRBD1 (5 bases). The CDR3 has 12 residues. Germline-derived CDR1 and CDR2 are SEHNR and FQNEAQ (reference sequence). Trimming removed 1 base from V and 11 bases from J, with 11 bases in between. The CDR3 here is CASSLEGRSAFF. The CDR3, as DNA: TGTGCCAGCAGCTTAGAGGGGAGGTCGGCTTTCTTT. The entire variable domain, with the rest obtained from reference TRBV7-9 and TRBJ1-1, is as follows: DTGVSQNPRHKITKRGQNVTFRCDPISEHNRLYWYRQTLGQGPEFLTYFQNEAQLEKSRLLSDRFSAERPKGSFSTLEIQRTEQGDSAMYLCASSLEGRSAFFGQGTRLTVV.

The V gene is TRBV2, the J gene TRBJ2-1; no definite D call. The V gene lost 2 bases and the J gene lost 6 bases, with 5 bases spanning the gap. This CDR3 contains 12 residues. Germline V gene data show CDR1 as SNHLY and CDR2 as FYNNEI. CDR3 bases: TGTGCCAGCAGTGAATACGGCAATGAGCAGTTCTTC. It encodes CASSEYGNEQFF.

This sequence joins TRBV7-8 and TRBJ1-1; the D gene is possibly TRBD1 (5 bases). The V and J ends lost 4 bases and 2 bases respectively, with 11 bases between them. CDR1 is SGHVS and CDR2 is FQNEAQ in the germline V gene. The CDR3 contains 14 residues. Here the CDR3 reads CASSSDSSNTEAFF. CDR3 DNA: TGTGCCAGCAGCTCCGACAGTTCTAACACTGAAGCTTTCTTT.

V is TRBV5-6 and J is TRBJ1-2; D not resolved. Trimming pared 0 bases from V and 1 base from J, leaving 10 bases between. Germline loops: CDR1 SGHDT, CDR2 YYEEEE. CDR3 length: 15 residues. This CDR3 is CASSLGQNNNYGYTF. In DNA, the CDR3 is TGTGCCAGCAGCTTGGGGCAGAACAATAACTATGGCTACACCTTC.

This chain joins TRBV29-1 and TRBJ2-5, with D maybe TRBD1 (5 bases). In germline, CDR1 is SQVTM, CDR2 ANQGSEA. V was cut by 5 bases and J by 2 bases, with 9 bases left in between. This CDR3 comprises 12 residues. The CDR3 sequence is CSVNQGQETQYF. The CDR3 nucleotides are TGCAGCGTTAACCAGGGTCAAGAGACCCAGTACTTC. Full variable domain (missing parts from reference TRBV29-1 and TRBJ2-5): SAVISQKPSRDICQRGTSLTIQCQVDSQVTMMFWYRQQPGQSLTLIATANQGSEATYESGFVIDKFPISRPNLTFSTLTVSNMSPEDSSIYLCSVNQGQETQYFGPGTRLLVL.

The chain joins TRBV18 to TRBJ2-2; 12 bases agree with TRBD1. Germline trimming cut 6 bases from V and 5 bases from J; bases unmatched to any gene: 4. Per the germline V gene, CDR1 is KGHSH and CDR2 is LQKENI. This CDR3 contains 15 residues. In nucleotides, the CDR3 is TGTGCCAGCTCGGGACAGGGGGCGGCGACCGGGGAGCTGTTTTTT. Protein: CASSGQGAATGELFF.

This chain links TRBV18 with TRBJ1-1; D is ambiguous. Germline V lookup: CDR1 KGHSH, CDR2 LQKENI. The CDR3 extends over 13 amino acids. Trimming shortened V by 3 bases and J by 1 base, and 6 bases separated the two germline ends. CDR3 DNA sequence: TGTGCCAGCTCACCTGACACGAACACTGAAGCTTTCTTT. Its translation is CASSPDTNTEAFF. The full variable domain, completed using reference TRBV18 and TRBJ1-1, is NAGVMQNPRHLVRRRGQEARLRCSPMKGHSHVYWYRQLPEEGLKFMVYLQKENIIDESGMPKERFSAEFPKEGPSILRIQQVVRGDSAAYFCASSPDTNTEAFFGQGTRLTVV.

This clone has just one count. This rearrangement joins TRBV5-6 to TRBJ2-7, with D maybe TRBD1 (5 bases). V was cut by 1 base and J by 2 bases, with 10 bases left in between. This CDR3 is built from 14 residues. Germline values: CDR1 SGHDT, CDR2 YYEEEE. CDR3 sequence: CASSLYQGTYEQYF. CDR3 nucleotide sequence: TGTGCCAGCAGCTTGTATCAGGGTACCTACGAGCAGTACTTC.

The gene calls are TRBV7-6 and TRBJ1-5; 8 bases are shared with TRBD1. The CDR3 has 14 amino acids. Germline assignment: CDR1 SGHVS and CDR2 FNYEAQ. After removal of 6 bases from V and 4 bases from J, the junction contained 5 bases not matched to a gene. The CDR3 bases are TGTGCCAGCAGTTCCGGGACAGGTAATCAGCCCCAGCATTTT. Amino acids: CASSSGTGNQPQHF.

This chain joins TRBV30 and TRBJ2-7; perhaps TRBD1 as D (6 bases). The V and J ends lost 3 bases and 3 bases respectively, with 15 bases between them. Germline values: CDR1 GTSNPN, CDR2 SVGIG (reference sequence). This CDR3 has 14 residues. CDR3 in DNA: TGTGCCTGGAGGGACCGGGACATTTACTACGAGCAGTACTTC. Protein sequence: CAWRDRDIYYEQYF.

The chain combines TRBV7-9 with TRBJ1-2; D is unclear. Germline CDR1 is SEHNR and CDR2 is FQNEAQ (reference sequence). There are 12 residues in the CDR3. V lost 2 bases, J lost 5 bases, and 6 bases lay in between. For the CDR3, the DNA is TGTGCCAGCAGCTTACAGGAATATGGCTACACCTTC. Protein sequence: CASSLQEYGYTF.